The table lists the clone carrying this TCR beta chain with a few counts. Its antigen is as yet unknown. This entry comes from a study of CD4 T cells in relation to SARS-CoV-2 and coronaviruses. This table comes from immunoSEQ multiplex PCR, and its TCRdb copy is limited to in-frame clones, with some not included. This sample yields about 37,000 clones, of which under 90% are seen a single time; under 6% belongs to the top ten. V was pared by 4 bases and J by 4 bases, with 9 bases of the junction left unmatched. The CDR3 loop spans 16 amino acids. Germline V gives CDR1 LGHDT, CDR2 YNNKEL (reference sequence).

The TCR was taken from an adult with COVID-19. This rearrangement joins TRBV3-1 (or the pseudogene TRBV3-2) to TRBJ2-2; TRBD2 matches at 7 bases. The sample taken for sequencing was naive CD4+ T cells from PBMCs, cultured in vitro. Subset described: naive CD4+ T cells isolated by negative enrichment. This CDR3 is CASSPLTAGVTGELFF. The DNA for the CDR3 is TGTGCCAGCAGCCCGCTTACGGCGGGAGTCACCGGGGAGCTGTTTTTT.